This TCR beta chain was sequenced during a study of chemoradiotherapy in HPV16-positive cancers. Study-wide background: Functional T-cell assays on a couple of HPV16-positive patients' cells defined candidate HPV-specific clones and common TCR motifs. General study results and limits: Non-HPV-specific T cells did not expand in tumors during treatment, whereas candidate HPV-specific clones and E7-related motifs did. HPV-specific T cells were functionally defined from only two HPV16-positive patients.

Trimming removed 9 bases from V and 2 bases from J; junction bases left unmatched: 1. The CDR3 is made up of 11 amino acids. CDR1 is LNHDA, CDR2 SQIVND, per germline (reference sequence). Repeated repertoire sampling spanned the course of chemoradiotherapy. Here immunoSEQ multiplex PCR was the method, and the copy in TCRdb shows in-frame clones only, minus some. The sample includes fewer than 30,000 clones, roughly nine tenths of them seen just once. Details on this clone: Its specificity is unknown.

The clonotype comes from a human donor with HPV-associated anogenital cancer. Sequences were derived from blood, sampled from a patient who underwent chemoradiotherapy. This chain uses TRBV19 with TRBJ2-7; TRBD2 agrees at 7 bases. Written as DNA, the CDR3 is TGTGCCAGCCGGGGGGCCTACGAGCAGTACTTC. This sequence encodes CASRGAYEQYF.